Below, 23 T cell receptor beta chains from the same sample are listed, as sequenced in a study of T cells in Graves' hyperthyroidism and ophthalmopathy. Amplification yielded TCR beta CDR3 regions, with RNA transcripts as the source. A set of HTBI primers served as the primers for a first-round RT-PCR of the TCR CDR3. TCRdb ran MiXCR on the multiplex PCR reads and lists one entry per CDR3 protein. The table includes around 300,000 distinct CDR3 sequences, roughly 20% detected once. Material: blood. The source of these receptors is a man aged 25-40 years with Graves' ophthalmopathy.

This chain joins TRBV30 and TRBJ1-5; tentative D call: TRBD1 (5 bases). The CDR3 has 15 residues. The ends were cut back, 3 bases at V and 8 bases at J, with 20 bases in the middle. CDR1 GTSNPN and CDR2 SVGIG come from the germline V gene (reference sequence). In DNA, the CDR3 is TGTGCCTGGAGCACGACCGGGACGGACCATAAGCCCCAGCATTTT. Its protein is CAWSTTGTDHKPQHF.

The sample holds a few counts of this clonotype. The J gene is TRBJ2-7, the V gene TRBV28; perhaps TRBD1 as D (5 bases). The CDR3 covers 11 residues. Germline values: CDR1 MDHEN, CDR2 SYDVKM. V gave up 3 bases and J gave up 7 bases, with 7 bases separating them. This chain's CDR3 is CASSFDREQYF. The CDR3 nucleotides are TGTGCCAGCAGTTTCGACAGAGAGCAGTACTTC.

This clonotype was seen ten or more times. This chain joins TRBV24-1 and TRBJ2-5; D might be TRBD1 (6 bases). The CDR3 totals 15 residues. In germline, CDR1 is KGHDR, CDR2 SFDVKD. Trimming removed 2 bases at V and 2 bases at J, with 11 bases between. CDR3 DNA: TGTGCCACCAGTGATTCCCGACAGGAGCAAGAGACCCAGTACTTC. Its protein is CATSDSRQEQETQYF.

The chain recombines TRBV20-1 with TRBJ2-2, with 7 bases that match TRBD2. This CDR3 is 15 amino acids long. J was trimmed by 3 bases and V by 2 bases; bases with no gene match: 6. CDR1 DFQATT and CDR2 SNEGSKA come from the germline V gene (reference sequence). The CDR3 sequence: CSARKGSGHTGELFF. Written as DNA, the CDR3 is TGCAGTGCTAGAAAAGGTAGCGGGCACACCGGGGAGCTGTTTTTT.

This clonotype was found many times. The chain uses TRBV27 and TRBJ2-1; no clear D. Germline-derived CDR1 and CDR2 are MNHEY and SMNVEV (reference sequence). Trimming left V 2 bases short and J 6 bases short, with 14 bases between. This CDR3 has 15 residues. CDR3 sequence reads: CASSLETPPLNEQFF. CDR3 sequence (DNA): TGTGCCAGCAGTTTAGAAACCCCCCCACTCAATGAGCAGTTCTTC.

The chain has TRBV2 and TRBJ2-1, with TRBD2 identical over 7 bases. CDR3 size: 14 residues. The germline V gene has CDR1 SNHLY and CDR2 FYNNEI. Trimming removed 3 bases from V and 8 bases from J; junction bases left unmatched: 7. CDR3 protein: CASSDGMGRDEQFF. The DNA for the CDR3 is TGTGCCAGCAGTGATGGGATGGGGAGGGATGAGCAGTTCTTC.

This clonotype has at least ten counts. This chain links TRBV3-1 with TRBJ1-2, with D possibly TRBD1 on 6 matching bases. V was cut by 5 bases and J by 3 bases, with 10 bases left in between. The germline V gene encodes CDR1 LGHDT and CDR2 YNNKEL (reference sequence). The CDR3 has 13 residues. The CDR3 sequence is CASSNREDYGYTF. The DNA of the CDR3 is TGTGCCAGCAGCAACAGGGAAGACTATGGCTACACCTTC.

This chain links TRBV10-2 with TRBJ2-1, with no clear D. The CDR3 covers 15 residues. Germline values: CDR1 WSHSY, CDR2 SAAADI. The V end lost 8 bases, the J end lost 0 bases, and 14 bases lay between the germline ends. This CDR3 is CASRRLLSSYNEQFF. CDR3 nucleotides: TGCGCCAGCCGTAGGCTGCTGAGCTCCTACAATGAGCAGTTCTTC.

A few counts support this clonotype. V usage is TRBV6-6 and J usage is TRBJ1-1; the D gene is possibly TRBD1 (5 bases). Germline V gene data show CDR1 as MNHNY and CDR2 as SVGAGI (reference sequence). Trimming removed 2 bases at V and 4 bases at J, with 32 bases between. This CDR3 spans 21 amino acids. CDR3 protein: CASSYGAVMRRTRESTTEAFF. DNA for the CDR3: TGTGCCAGCAGTTACGGTGCTGTAATGAGACGAACCAGGGAATCGACCACTGAAGCTTTCTTT.

The V call is TRBV11-1, the J call TRBJ2-3; no clear D. V was trimmed by 6 bases and J by 0 bases, leaving 7 bases between them. This CDR3 is 13 amino acids long. Germline CDR1 is SGHAT and CDR2 is FQDESV (reference sequence). The CDR3 sequence is CASSDASTDTQYF. The CDR3 DNA follows: TGTGCCAGCAGTGATGCAAGCACAGATACGCAGTATTTT.

This clonotype was found a few times. CDR3 bases: TGTGCCAGCACACCTCAGGGGGTTTCCTACAATGAGCAGTTCTTC. This codes for CASTPQGVSYNEQFF. The chain links TRBV28 to TRBJ2-1; 7 bases agree with TRBD1. There are 15 residues in the CDR3. The trim removed 7 bases at V and 1 base at J, leaving 7 bases unmatched. Looked up from germline, CDR1 is MDHEN and CDR2 is SYDVKM.

This clonotype has at least ten counts. The chain links TRBV5-1 to TRBJ1-1; tentative D call: TRBD1 (5 bases). Trimming shortened V by 1 base and J by 5 bases, and 15 bases separated the two germline ends. Germline CDR1 is SGHRS and CDR2 is YFSETQ. The CDR3 is 15 residues long. CDR3 DNA: TGCGCCAGCAGCTTGCGGGACCACAGCGGGACTGAAGCTTTCTTT. Residues: CASSLRDHSGTEAFF.

The CDR3 reads CASSLRKDGYTF. The CDR3 bases are TGTGCCAGCAGCCTGAGGAAAGATGGCTACACCTTC. The chain joins TRBV5-8 to TRBJ1-2, with D unclear. Per the germline V gene, CDR1 is SGHTS and CDR2 is YDEGEE. This CDR3 spans 12 amino acids. V lost 4 bases to trimming and J lost 6 bases, with 10 bases between them.

This clonotype has only a few counts. The rearrangement links TRBV13 to TRBJ2-7; 7 positions match TRBD2. The CDR3 sequence is 17 residues long. The germline gives CDR1 PRHDT, CDR2 FYEKMQ (reference sequence). The trim removed 3 bases at V and 0 bases at J, leaving 11 bases unmatched. Here the CDR3 reads CASSFGQWGGSSYEQYF. The CDR3 nucleotides are TGTGCCAGCAGCTTCGGGCAATGGGGCGGGAGCTCCTACGAGCAGTACTTC.

This clonotype has a count of ten or more. J is TRBJ2-3 and V is TRBV20-1; D is perhaps TRBD2 (5 bases). With 6 bases removed from V and 2 bases from J, the gap between germline ends came to 18 bases. The CDR3 runs to 15 residues. The germline gives CDR1 DFQATT, CDR2 SNEGSKA (reference sequence). The CDR3 region is CSASAPTRSTDTQYF. The CDR3 DNA reads TGCAGTGCCTCCGCCCCTACTAGGTCCACAGATACGCAGTATTTT.

The chain carries TRBV7-9 and TRBJ1-2; no clear D gene. Trimming shortened V by 1 base and J by 5 bases, and 14 bases separated the two germline ends. Germline CDR1 SEHNR, CDR2 FQNEAQ (reference sequence). This CDR3 comprises 15 residues. The CDR3 sequence: CASSLEAGLGYGYTF. The CDR3 nucleotides are TGTGCCAGCAGCTTAGAGGCGGGCCTCGGTTATGGCTACACCTTC.

V usage is TRBV5-1 and J usage is TRBJ2-7; 11 positions agree with TRBD2. The V gene end was trimmed by 2 bases and the J gene end by 4 bases; junction bases not matched to a gene: 8. Per the germline V gene, CDR1 is SGHRS and CDR2 is YFSETQ. There are 16 residues in the CDR3. CDR3 in amino acids: CASSLVLAGDSYEQYF. The CDR3 DNA is TGCGCCAGCAGCTTAGTACTAGCGGGGGATTCTTACGAGCAGTACTTC.

Only a few counts were recorded for this clonotype. The V gene is TRBV7-3, the J gene TRBJ2-3; a weak D match, TRBD2 (5 bases). Trimming took 5 bases from V and 5 from J, leaving 20 bases between them. This CDR3 region has 16 residues. Germline-derived CDR1 and CDR2 are SGHTA and FQGTGA. CDR3 region: CASSPRPSGGGDTQYF. The CDR3 coding sequence is TGTGCCAGCAGCCCCAGGCCCAGCGGCGGAGGAGATACGCAGTATTTT. Combining the CDR3 with reference TRBV7-3 and TRBJ2-3 gives the whole variable domain GAGVSQTPSNKVTEKGKYVELRCDPISGHTALYWYRQSLGQGPEFLIYFQGTGAADDSGLPNDRFFAVRPEGSVSTLKIQRTERGDSAVYLCASSPRPSGGGDTQYFGPGTRLTVL.

This rearrangement joins TRBV27 to TRBJ1-2, with a possible D match to TRBD1 (5 bases). V shed 6 bases and J shed 8 bases, with 25 bases lying between them. The CDR3 contains 16 residues. Germline CDR1 reads MNHEY; CDR2 reads SMNVEV (reference sequence). The CDR3 loop reads CASSQTFGGLREGYTF. The CDR3 DNA is TGTGCCAGCAGCCAAACTTTCGGGGGACTTCGAGAGGGCTACACCTTC.

The chain recombines TRBV29-1 with TRBJ2-5, with 11 positions matching TRBD2. V lost 5 bases, J lost 4 bases, and 3 bases stayed unmatched. The CDR3 loop spans 13 amino acids. Germline V gives CDR1 SQVTM, CDR2 ANQGSEA. Written as DNA, the CDR3 is TGCAGCGTTCATACTAGCGGGAGAGAGACCCAGTACTTC. As protein: CSVHTSGRETQYF.

The J gene is TRBJ2-1, the V gene TRBV27; TRBD2 matches at 10 bases. CDR1 and CDR2 from the germline V gene are MNHEY and SMNVEV (reference sequence). The CDR3 runs 15 residues. Unmatched junction bases numbered 6, after V lost 5 bases and J lost 5 bases. The CDR3 spells CASSTRTSGHNEQFF. Written as DNA, the CDR3 is TGTGCCAGCAGTACCAGGACTAGCGGCCACAATGAGCAGTTCTTC.

In its sample, this clonotype was seen a few times. The genes are TRBV2 and TRBJ1-1; D perhaps matches TRBD1 (5 bases). V lost 7 bases to trimming and J lost 4 bases, with 19 bases between them. The length of the CDR3 is 15 residues. CDR1 is SNHLY and CDR2 is FYNNEI in the germline V gene. The CDR3 reads CASTDGPGRGTEAFF. DNA for the CDR3: TGTGCCAGCACTGACGGCCCGGGGAGGGGCACTGAAGCTTTCTTT.

This chain joins TRBV5-1 and TRBJ2-7, with 8 bases identical to TRBD2. V shed 1 base, J shed 4 bases, and the junction held 4 bases outside the gene matches. In germline, CDR1 is SGHRS, CDR2 YFSETQ. The CDR3 sequence is 14 residues long. CDR3 protein: CASSLHPSGYEQYF. In DNA form, the CDR3 reads TGCGCCAGCAGCTTGCACCCTAGCGGGTACGAGCAGTACTTC.